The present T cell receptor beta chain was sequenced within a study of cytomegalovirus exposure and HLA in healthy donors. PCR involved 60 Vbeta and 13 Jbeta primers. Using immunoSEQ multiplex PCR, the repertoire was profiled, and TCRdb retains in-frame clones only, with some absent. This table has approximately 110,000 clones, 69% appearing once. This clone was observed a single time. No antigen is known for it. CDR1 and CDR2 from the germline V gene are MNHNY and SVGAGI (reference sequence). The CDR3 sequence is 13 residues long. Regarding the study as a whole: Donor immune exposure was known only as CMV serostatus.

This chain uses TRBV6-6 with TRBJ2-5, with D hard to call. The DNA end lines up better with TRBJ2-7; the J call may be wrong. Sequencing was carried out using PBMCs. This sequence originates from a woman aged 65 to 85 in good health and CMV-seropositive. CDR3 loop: CASSYSSPYEQYF. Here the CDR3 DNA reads TGTGCCAGCAGTTACTCGAGTCCCTACGAGCAGTACTTC.